This entry describes one T cell receptor (beta chain). Sequenced by immunoSEQ multiplex PCR; TCRdb stores in-frame clones only, minus some. Of fewer than 15,000 clones listed, 65% to 85% are singletons. This record comes from a study of neoadjuvant anti-PD-1 for oral cavity cancer. Losses at the gene ends were 2 bases for V and 5 bases for J; bases not matched to a gene: 4. CDR1 and CDR2 (germline): WNHNN, SYGVQD (reference sequence). The CDR3 spans 14 residues. Noted time point: after neoadjuvant nivolumab, at surgical resection. Sequenced material: PBMCs, taken after nivolumab (anti-PD-1) treatment. The clonotype comes from a person between 40 and 85 years old with oral cavity squamous cell carcinoma. V is TRBV10-1 and J is TRBJ2-7, with 9 bases aligning to TRBD2. The CDR3 reads CASSERLAGHEQYF. The DNA of the CDR3 is TGCGCCAGCAGTGAGAGGCTAGCGGGACACGAGCAGTACTTC.